The T cell receptor beta chain described here comes from a study of cytomegalovirus exposure and HLA in healthy donors. The study, taken as a whole, reports: Association of a missense DCLRE1C variant with TCR beta V- and J-gene trimming was reported in a later analysis. Later work showed greater clonal expansion in HLA-associated TCR beta chains than in equally common others. Several of the most significant clusters were apparently associated with common viral pathogens in a later analysis.

It was with 60 Vbeta and 13 Jbeta primers that the PCR ran. As processed by the authors: The authors later counted roughly 77 million unique TCR beta chains, roughly 11 million of them shared. Clones were sequenced by immunoSEQ multiplex PCR, and TCRdb holds only the in-frame ones, with some missing. Clonal size and the V and J genes are those of that table, whereas D and trimming came from the DNA. The profile shows approximately 110,000 clones, roughly 80% of them singletons. Concerning this clone: Antigen specificity is unknown.

The V gene's germline CDR1 is SGHRS and CDR2 YFSETQ. V lost 1 base to trimming and J lost 4 bases; unmatched junction nucleotides: 7. CDR3 size: 16 residues. Sequenced sample: PBMCs. The chain couples TRBV5-1 to TRBJ1-5, with 8 positions matching TRBD1. This clonotype was sampled from a woman younger than 45 in good health and CMV-seropositive. The CDR3 DNA is TGCGCCAGCAGCTTGATGGGACAGGATAAAAATCAGCCCCAGCATTTT. Encoded protein: CASSLMGQDKNQPQHF. Variable domain in full (rest from reference TRBV5-1 and TRBJ1-5): KAGVTQTPRYLIKTRGQQVTLSCSPISGHRSVSWYQQTPGQGLQFLFEYFSETQRNKGNFPGRFSGRQFSNSRSEMNVSTLELGDSALYLCASSLMGQDKNQPQHFGDGTRLSIL.